Below are 19 T cell receptor beta chains sequenced from a single sample in a study of blood T cell repertoires in COVID-19. Profiling relied on immunoSEQ multiplex PCR, and the TCRdb table lists in-frame clones only, not all of them. The sample holds about 73,000 clones, over 60% seen once. Sequencing was carried out using peripheral blood. These receptors came from a man between 65 and 79 years old with COVID-19, enrolled during active disease.

The rearrangement links TRBV28 to TRBJ2-2; D might be TRBD2 (6 bases). The V gene lost 7 bases and the J gene lost 7 bases, with 7 bases spanning the gap. The CDR3 extends over 11 amino acids. Per the germline V gene, CDR1 is MDHEN and CDR2 is SYDVKM. CDR3: CASTGVGELFF. In nucleotides, the CDR3 is TGTGCCAGCACGGGGGTCGGGGAGCTGTTTTTT.

J is TRBJ2-7 and V is TRBV5-8; TRBD1 might be the D (5 bases). Germline V gene sequence: CDR1 SGHTS, CDR2 YDEGEE. The CDR3 totals 15 residues. Trimming removed 0 bases from V and 2 bases from J, with 12 bases in between. CDR3 loop: CASSLVAGYTYEQYF. CDR3 in DNA: TGTGCCAGCAGCTTGGTAGCAGGGTATACCTACGAGCAGTACTTC.

The rearrangement joins TRBV4-3 to TRBJ1-2; D is ambiguous. Deletions cut 0 bases from V and 3 bases from J, with 11 bases between. The germline V gene has CDR1 LGHNA and CDR2 YSLEER. CDR3 size: 15 residues. Written as DNA, the CDR3 is TGCGCCAGCAGCCAAGATCGGTCCGTTGACTATGGCTACACCTTC. Translated: CASSQDRSVDYGYTF.

Here the CDR3 DNA reads TGTGCCAGCAGCTTAAGTGCAGGGGGCTCCGGGGAGCTGTTTTTT. It specifies CASSLSAGGSGELFF. The chain employs TRBV7-9 and TRBJ2-2, with 8 bases lining up with TRBD1. V trimming: 2 bases; J trimming: 6 bases; junction bases outside the gene matches: 5. The CDR3 is 15 residues long. Germline V gene lookup returns CDR1 SEHNR and CDR2 FQNEAQ (reference sequence). Looking up the rest from reference TRBV7-9 and TRBJ2-2 gives the full variable domain: DTGVSQNPRHKITKRGQNVTFRCDPISEHNRLYWYRQTLGQGPEFLTYFQNEAQLEKSRLLSDRFSAERPKGSFSTLEIQRTEQGDSAMYLCASSLSAGGSGELFFGEGSRLTVL.

The chain couples TRBV7-2 to TRBJ1-4, with D perhaps matching TRBD1 (6 bases). V lost 7 bases to trimming and J lost 4 bases, with 13 bases between them. Germline-derived CDR1 and CDR2 are SGHTA and FQGNSA. CDR3 length: 14 residues. The CDR3, as DNA: TGTGCCAGCACCCCGGACAGATTTAATGAAAAACTGTTTTTT. Translating gives CASTPDRFNEKLFF.

V gene TRBV28 combines with J gene TRBJ1-2; a weak D match, TRBD1 (5 bases). The germline V gene encodes CDR1 MDHEN and CDR2 SYDVKM. The CDR3 has 12 residues. With 8 bases removed from V and 4 bases from J, the gap between germline ends came to 11 bases. Here the CDR3 DNA reads TGTGCCAGCCTCGACAGTCCCTATGGCTACACCTTC. It codes for CASLDSPYGYTF.

In its sample, this clone was seen a few times. The V gene is TRBV28, the J gene TRBJ2-7; 9 bases agree with TRBD2. CDR1 MDHEN and CDR2 SYDVKM come from the germline V gene. CDR3 length: 15 residues. J lost 1 base, V lost 9 bases, and 10 bases had no gene match. The CDR3 coding sequence is TGTGCCAGTATTAGCCAAGCGGGAGGATCCTACGAGCAGTACTTC. Amino acid sequence: CASISQAGGSYEQYF.

This clone turned up a few times. The chain employs TRBV5-1 and TRBJ1-2; D perhaps matches TRBD1 (5 bases). Germline-derived CDR1 and CDR2 are SGHRS and YFSETQ. The CDR3 is made up of 15 amino acids. Trimming stripped 4 bases from V and 1 base from J, with 14 bases between. The CDR3 spells CASSPGPGDNYGYTF. The CDR3 region has the DNA TGCGCCAGCAGCCCCGGTCCGGGGGATAACTATGGCTACACCTTC. The full variable domain, rest sourced from reference TRBV5-1 and TRBJ1-2, is KAGVTQTPRYLIKTRGQQVTLSCSPISGHRSVSWYQQTPGQGLQFLFEYFSETQRNKGNFPGRFSGRQFSNSRSEMNVSTLELGDSALYLCASSPGPGDNYGYTFGSGTRLTVV.

The count of this clone is one. The chain carries TRBV5-5 and TRBJ2-2; perhaps TRBD1 as D (6 bases). The CDR3 sequence is 16 residues long. CDR1 is SGHKS and CDR2 is YYEKEE in the germline V gene (reference sequence). Deletions cut 0 bases from V and 0 bases from J, with 9 bases between. CDR3 DNA sequence: TGTGCCAGCAGCTTGGCGGCAGGGGCGAACACCGGGGAGCTGTTTTTT. It translates to CASSLAAGANTGELFF.

This rearrangement joins TRBV7-3 to TRBJ2-6; the D gene is possibly TRBD1 (5 bases). The CDR3 sequence is 16 residues long. V lost 4 bases and J 0 bases, leaving 10 bases between the germline ends. Looked up from germline, CDR1 is SGHTA and CDR2 is FQGTGA. In DNA, the CDR3 is TGTGCCAGCAGCTCGACAGCTTTCTCTGGGGCCAACGTCCTGACTTTC. Protein product: CASSSTAFSGANVLTF.

The chain is built from TRBV27 and TRBJ2-1, with D unresolved. The CDR3 totals 12 residues. The germline CDR1 and CDR2 sequences are MNHEY and SMNVEV (reference sequence). V was shortened by 6 bases and J by 9 bases, with 12 bases between the two germline ends. The CDR3 DNA reads as TGTGCCAGCAGACGATTTCACGGTGAGCAGTTCTTC. Translation gives CASRRFHGEQFF.

The chain is built from TRBV30 and TRBJ1-2; 11 bases are shared with TRBD1. Germline CDR1 reads GTSNPN; CDR2 reads SVGIG (reference sequence). The CDR3 has 18 amino acids. J lost 2 bases, V lost 5 bases, and 16 bases had no gene match. The CDR3 here is CAWRTGGLRTLQNYGYTF. The CDR3 DNA reads as TGTGCCTGGCGGACAGGGGGCTTGAGGACTCTTCAAAACTATGGCTACACCTTC. The full variable domain, rest sourced from reference TRBV30 and TRBJ1-2, is SQTIHQWPATLVQPVGSPLSLECTVEGTSNPNLYWYRQAAGRGLQLLFYSVGIGQISSEVPQNLSASRPQDRQFILSSKKLLLSDSGFYLCAWRTGGLRTLQNYGYTFGSGTRLTVV.

V usage is TRBV5-1 and J usage is TRBJ2-2; 7 nucleotides agree with TRBD1. This CDR3 is 14 amino acids long. Germline values: CDR1 SGHRS, CDR2 YFSETQ. V was pared by 4 bases and J by 4 bases, with 4 bases of the junction left unmatched. The CDR3 nucleotides read TGCGCCAGCAGCCTAGGGACAGTCACCGGGGAGCTGTTTTTT. The encoded protein is CASSLGTVTGELFF.

The chain has TRBV2 and TRBJ1-2; D ambiguous. The CDR3 length is 15 residues. The V end was cut by 2 bases, the J end by 5 bases, with 15 bases between. Germline loops: CDR1 SNHLY, CDR2 FYNNEI. Here the CDR3 DNA reads TGTGCCAGCAGTGAAACCTTGGGCACTCTTTATGGCTACACCTTC. As protein: CASSETLGTLYGYTF.

The chain employs TRBV5-5 and TRBJ1-2; no clear D gene. This CDR3 is built from 11 residues. V shed 5 bases and J shed 7 bases, with 9 bases lying between them. Germline-derived CDR1 and CDR2 are SGHKS and YYEKEE (reference sequence). The CDR3 region is CASRDPGGYTF. In nucleotides, the CDR3 is TGTGCCAGCAGGGATCCGGGTGGCTACACCTTC.

The rearrangement uses TRBV5-1 and TRBJ2-3, with 8 bases fitting TRBD1. The CDR3 totals 13 residues. The germline V gene has CDR1 SGHRS and CDR2 YFSETQ. After removal of 6 bases from V and 5 bases from J, the junction contained 5 bases not matched to a gene. CDR3 sequence reads: CASKDRVRDTQYF. For the CDR3, the DNA is TGCGCCAGCAAGGACAGGGTGAGAGATACGCAGTATTTT.

The J gene is TRBJ2-4, the V gene TRBV9, with 9 nucleotides matching TRBD1. J was trimmed by 0 bases and V by 3 bases; bases with no gene match: 22. Germline lookup yields CDR1 SGDLS and CDR2 YYNGEE. CDR3 length: 22 amino acids. The CDR3 here is CASSALPIGHRGLTVAKNIQYF. The CDR3 DNA follows: TGTGCCAGCAGCGCGTTGCCAATCGGGCACAGGGGGCTTACGGTAGCCAAAAACATTCAGTACTTC.

A few counts support this clone. The chain joins TRBV2 to TRBJ1-4; D gene unclear. From germline, CDR1 is SNHLY and CDR2 FYNNEI. V was trimmed by 7 bases and J by 7 bases, leaving 10 bases between them. The CDR3 has 12 residues. CDR3 in amino acids: CASINEGEKLFF. The CDR3 bases are TGTGCCAGCATTAACGAGGGTGAAAAACTGTTTTTT.

This clone has only a few counts. The chain employs TRBV6-4 and TRBJ1-5, with D possibly TRBD1 on 6 matching bases. The CDR3 length is 13 residues. Trimming took 5 bases from V and 7 from J, leaving 12 bases between them. CDR1 is MRHNA and CDR2 is SNTAGT in the germline V gene. The CDR3, as DNA: TGTGCCAGCAGTTCCGAGACAGGACAGCCCCAGCATTTT. Its protein is CASSSETGQPQHF.